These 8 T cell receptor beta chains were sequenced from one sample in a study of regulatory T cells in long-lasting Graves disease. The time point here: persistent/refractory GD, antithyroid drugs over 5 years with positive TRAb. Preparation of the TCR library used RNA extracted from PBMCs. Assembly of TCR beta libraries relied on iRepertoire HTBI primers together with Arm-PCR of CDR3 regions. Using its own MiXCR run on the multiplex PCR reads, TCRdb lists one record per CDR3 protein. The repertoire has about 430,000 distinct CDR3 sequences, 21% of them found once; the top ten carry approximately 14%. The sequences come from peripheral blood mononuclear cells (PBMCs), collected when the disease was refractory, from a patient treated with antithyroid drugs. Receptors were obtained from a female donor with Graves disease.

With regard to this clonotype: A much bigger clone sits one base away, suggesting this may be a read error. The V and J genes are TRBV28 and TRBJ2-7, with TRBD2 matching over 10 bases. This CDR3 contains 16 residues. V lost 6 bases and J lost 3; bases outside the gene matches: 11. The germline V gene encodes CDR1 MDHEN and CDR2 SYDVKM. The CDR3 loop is CASRPRLAGPFYEQYF. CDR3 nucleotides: TGTGCCAGCAGGCCCAGACTAGCGGGCCCCTTCTACGAGCAGTACTTC.

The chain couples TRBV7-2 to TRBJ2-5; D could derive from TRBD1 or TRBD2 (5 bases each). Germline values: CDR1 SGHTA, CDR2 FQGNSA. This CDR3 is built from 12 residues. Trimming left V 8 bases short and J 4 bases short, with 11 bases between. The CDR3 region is CASAAGTETQYF. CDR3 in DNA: TGTGCCAGCGCGGCCGGGACAGAGACCCAGTACTTC. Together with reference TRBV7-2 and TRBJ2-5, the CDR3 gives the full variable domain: GAGVSQSPSNKVTEKGKDVELRCDPISGHTALYWYRQSLGQGLEFLIYFQGNSAPDKSGLPSDRFSAERTGGSVSTLTIQRTQQEDSAVYLCASAAGTETQYFGPGTRLLVL.

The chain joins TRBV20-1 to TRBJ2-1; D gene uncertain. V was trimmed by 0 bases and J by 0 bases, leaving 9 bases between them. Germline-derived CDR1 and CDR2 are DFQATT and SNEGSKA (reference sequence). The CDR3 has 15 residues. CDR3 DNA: TGCAGTGCTAGAGATCCCGAGCGCTCCTACAATGAGCAGTTCTTC. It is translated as CSARDPERSYNEQFF.

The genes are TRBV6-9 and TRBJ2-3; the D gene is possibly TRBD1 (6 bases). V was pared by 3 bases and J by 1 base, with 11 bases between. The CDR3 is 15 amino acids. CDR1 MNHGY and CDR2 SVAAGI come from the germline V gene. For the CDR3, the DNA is TGTGCCAGCAGTTACCTGCCAGGGGGCACAGATACGCAGTATTTT. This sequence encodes CASSYLPGGTDTQYF.

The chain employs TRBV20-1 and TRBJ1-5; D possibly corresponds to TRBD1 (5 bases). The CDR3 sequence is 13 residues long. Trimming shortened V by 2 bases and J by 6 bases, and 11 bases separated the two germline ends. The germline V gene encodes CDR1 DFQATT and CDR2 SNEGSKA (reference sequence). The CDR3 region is CSARSVGTQPQHF. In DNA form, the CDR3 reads TGCAGTGCTAGATCGGTGGGGACTCAGCCCCAGCATTTT.

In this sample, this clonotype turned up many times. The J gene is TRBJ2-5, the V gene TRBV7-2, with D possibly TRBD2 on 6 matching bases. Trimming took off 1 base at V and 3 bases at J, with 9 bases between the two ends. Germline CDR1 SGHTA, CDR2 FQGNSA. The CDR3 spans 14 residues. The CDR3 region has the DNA TGTGCCAGCAGCTTAGGCCTAGCGAAAGAGACCCAGTACTTC. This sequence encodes CASSLGLAKETQYF. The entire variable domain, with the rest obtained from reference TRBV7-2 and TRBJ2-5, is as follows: GAGVSQSPSNKVTEKGKDVELRCDPISGHTALYWYRQSLGQGLEFLIYFQGNSAPDKSGLPSDRFSAERTGGSVSTLTIQRTQQEDSAVYLCASSLGLAKETQYFGPGTRLLVL.

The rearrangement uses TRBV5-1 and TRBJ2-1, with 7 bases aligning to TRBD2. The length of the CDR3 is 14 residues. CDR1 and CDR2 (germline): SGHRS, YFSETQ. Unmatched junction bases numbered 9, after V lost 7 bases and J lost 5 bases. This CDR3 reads CASGHYGRDNEQFF. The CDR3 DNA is TGCGCCAGCGGCCACTATGGGAGGGACAATGAGCAGTTCTTC.

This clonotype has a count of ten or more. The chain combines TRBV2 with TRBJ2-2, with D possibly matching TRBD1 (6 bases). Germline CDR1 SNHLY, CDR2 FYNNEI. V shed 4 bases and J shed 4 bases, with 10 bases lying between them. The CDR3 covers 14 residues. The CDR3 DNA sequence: TGTGCCAGCAGTGTGGACAGATTCACCGGGGAGCTGTTTTTT. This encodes CASSVDRFTGELFF.